The 10 T cell receptor beta chains presented below share a single source sample, sequenced in a study of CD8+ T cells in alopecia areata. The sequencing template was cDNA reverse transcribed from extracted RNA. Produced via immunoSEQ multiplex PCR; TCRdb's table is partial and in-frame only. The sample consists of about 120,000 clones, around two fifths of them appearing once. Material: CD4+ T cells sorted from blood. Every receptor here comes from a human donor with alopecia areata.

The V call is TRBV5-1, the J call TRBJ1-5, with D hard to call. CDR1 and CDR2 (germline): SGHRS, YFSETQ. CDR3 length equals 13 residues. V lost 4 bases and J 0 bases, leaving 5 bases between the germline ends. The CDR3 sequence: CASSHSSNQPQHF. The CDR3 DNA reads as TGCGCCAGCAGCCATAGTAGCAATCAGCCCCAGCATTTT.

The chain carries TRBV7-9 and TRBJ1-5; possible D gene TRBD1, 5 bases. V was shortened by 7 bases and J by 5 bases, with 12 bases between the two germline ends. There are 13 residues in the CDR3. CDR1 and CDR2 (germline): SEHNR, FQNEAQ (reference sequence). As DNA, the CDR3 is TGTGCCAGCACAGACAGCTACGATCAGCCCCAGCATTTT. Its translation: CASTDSYDQPQHF.

This chain joins TRBV6-5 and TRBJ1-1; possibly TRBD1 for D (6 bases). Germline V gives CDR1 MNHEY, CDR2 SVGAGI. The germline V and J ends were trimmed by 5 bases and 0 bases, with 13 bases remaining between them. CDR3 size: 15 residues. The CDR3 region has the DNA TGTGCCAGCAGTCCGCTAAGGGGGATGAACACTGAAGCTTTCTTT. As protein: CASSPLRGMNTEAFF.

This clone was counted only a few times. The chain joins TRBV29-1 to TRBJ1-2, with 9 bases matching TRBD1. The trim removed 1 base at V and 5 bases at J, leaving 5 bases unmatched. Per germline, CDR1 SQVTM and CDR2 ANQGSEA. The CDR3 has 14 amino acids. This chain's CDR3 is CSVEARTGEYGYTF. The CDR3 DNA reads TGCAGCGTTGAAGCAAGGACAGGGGAGTATGGCTACACCTTC. The entire variable domain, with the rest obtained from reference TRBV29-1 and TRBJ1-2, is as follows: SAVISQKPSRDICQRGTSLTIQCQVDSQVTMMFWYRQQPGQSLTLIATANQGSEATYESGFVIDKFPISRPNLTFSTLTVSNMSPEDSSIYLCSVEARTGEYGYTFGSGTRLTVV.

This clone was detected a few times. The chain recombines TRBV2 with TRBJ2-3; a weak D match, TRBD1 (5 bases). The germline V gene has CDR1 SNHLY and CDR2 FYNNEI. This CDR3 is 12 amino acids long. With 6 bases removed from V and 4 bases from J, the gap between germline ends came to 8 bases. The DNA for the CDR3 is TGTGCCAGCAGGGACAATGCAGATACGCAGTATTTT. Amino acids: CASRDNADTQYF.

This clone was recorded a few times. J is TRBJ1-1 and V is TRBV23-1; D may be TRBD1 (6 bases). TRBV23-1 is treated as an ORF (open reading frame) with a function not yet certain. The length of the CDR3 is 15 residues. V was cut by 2 bases and J by 4 bases, with 14 bases left in between. The CDR3 coding sequence is TGCGCCAGCAGTCAACCCCAGGGGTTTCCCACTGAAGCTTTCTTT. Its protein is CASSQPQGFPTEAFF.

The V call is TRBV7-3, the J call TRBJ2-1; the D call may be TRBD1 or TRBD2 (6 bases each). Germline lookup yields CDR1 SGHTA and CDR2 FQGTGA. The CDR3 totals 13 residues. V gave up 6 bases and J gave up 6 bases, with 12 bases separating them. The CDR3 DNA reads as TGTGCCAGCAGTTCGGGGGCCTCCAATGAGCAGTTCTTC. Its translation: CASSSGASNEQFF. The whole variable domain, filled in from reference TRBV7-3 and TRBJ2-1, reads GAGVSQTPSNKVTEKGKYVELRCDPISGHTALYWYRQSLGQGPEFLIYFQGTGAADDSGLPNDRFFAVRPEGSVSTLKIQRTERGDSAVYLCASSSGASNEQFFGPGTRLTVL.

The V call is TRBV30, the J call TRBJ2-7; 9 bases map to TRBD2. Germline V gene sequence: CDR1 GTSNPN, CDR2 SVGIG (reference sequence). The V segment lost 4 bases and the J segment 8 bases; nucleotides outside the gene matches: 6. The CDR3 loop spans 12 amino acids. CDR3 sequence reads: CAWTTSGWKQYF. The CDR3 DNA sequence: TGTGCCTGGACCACTAGCGGGTGGAAGCAGTACTTC. Full variable domain (rest looked up from reference TRBV30 and TRBJ2-7): SQTIHQWPATLVQPVGSPLSLECTVEGTSNPNLYWYRQAAGRGLQLLFYSVGIGQISSEVPQNLSASRPQDRQFILSSKKLLLSDSGFYLCAWTTSGWKQYFGPGTRLTVT.

The rearrangement uses TRBV7-2 and TRBJ2-7; D assignment may be TRBD1 or TRBD2 (5 bases each). Trimming stripped 1 base from V and 5 bases from J, with 6 bases between. The CDR3 covers 12 residues. Germline V gene lookup returns CDR1 SGHTA and CDR2 FQGNSA. In DNA form, the CDR3 reads TGTGCCAGCAGCTTAGTGGGGGACGAGCAGTACTTC. Residues: CASSLVGDEQYF.

This clone was detected only once. DNA for the CDR3: TGCGCCAGCGTGGCGGGCTACGAGCAGTACTTC. This gives the protein CASVAGYEQYF. J is TRBJ2-7 and V is TRBV5-1; weak D call: TRBD2 (5 bases). The CDR3 spans 11 residues. V lost 7 bases to trimming and J lost 3 bases, with 8 bases between them. Germline V CDR1 and CDR2: SGHRS, YFSETQ.